What follows is one TCR beta chain and its context. The source of the sample is a study of T cell changes during pregnancy in multiple sclerosis. TCRdb's copy holds only in-frame clones and misses some; the assay was immunoSEQ multiplex PCR. The data hold 50,000 to 60,000 clones, with 89% observed a single time. Germline CDR1 and CDR2: SGDLS and YYNGEE. This CDR3 comprises 15 residues. With 7 bases clipped from V and 3 bases from J, the junction kept 7 bases outside the gene matches. The rearrangement joins TRBV9 to TRBJ2-2; 9 positions agree with TRBD2. The TCR originated in a female donor with multiple sclerosis, enrolled in a pregnancy study. The source material was peripheral blood, sampled after pregnancy. The CDR3 nucleotides read TGTGCCAGCCGTGCGGGGGGGCAGTACACCGGGGAGCTGTTTTTT. This sequence encodes CASRAGGQYTGELFF. Variable domain in full (rest from reference TRBV9 and TRBJ2-2): DSGVTQTPKHLITATGQRVTLRCSPRSGDLSVYWYQQSLDQGLQFLIQYYNGEERAKGNILERFSAQQFPDLHSELNLSSLELGDSALYFCASRAGGQYTGELFFGEGSRLTVL.